A single count supports the clone carrying this TCR beta chain. In the authors' workflow: Estimates of nucleated cell counts were drawn from the amplification of reference gene primers. The data were produced by immunoSEQ multiplex PCR, yet TCRdb's version contains in-frame clones alone and is incomplete. That table supplies the V and J calls and clone size; D and trimming were determined from the DNA. This table has under 150,000 clones, around four fifths appearing once. These data originate in a study of blood T cell repertoires in COVID-19. At the level of the study: The samples span acute and convalescent COVID-19 from the United States, Italy and Spain. Sources were T cells, B-cell-depleted T cells, or PBMCs; the material itself was cDNA or gDNA.

CDR1 is SGHTA and CDR2 is FQGNSA in the germline V gene. This CDR3 spans 13 amino acids. V dropped 10 bases and J dropped 5 bases, with 17 bases sitting between them. The clonotype originates from a human donor in a cohort sampled during active COVID-19. The sample consisted of peripheral blood. V and J are TRBV7-2 and TRBJ1-2; possible D gene TRBD1, 6 bases. The CDR3, as DNA: TGTGCCACAGAGGGGGGGGCAAGGTATGGCTACACCTTC. It yields the protein CATEGGARYGYTF.